The rows below give T cell receptor beta chains drawn from one sample of a study of cytomegalovirus exposure and HLA in healthy donors. Sequenced by immunoSEQ multiplex PCR; TCRdb stores in-frame clones only, minus some. Seen in this sample are around 110,000 clones; the ten most common clones hold roughly 3.5%. Specimen: PBMCs. All receptors derive from a man aged 30 to 39 in good health and CMV-seronegative. CDR3s include the opening cysteine and the closing phenylalanine or tryptophan. The D gene is left open where the match is weak.

- TRBJ1-5 TRBV18 TGTGCCAGCTCACCACCAGACGGGAATCAGCCCCAGCATTTT CASSPPDGNQPQHF
- TRBJ1-6 TRBV9 TGTGCCAGCAGCGTTGGGGGGGATAATTCACCCCTCCACTTT CASSVGGDNSPLHF
- TRBJ2-2 TRBV5-1 TGCGCCAGCAGCTCCTGGGACTACACCGGGGAGCTGTTTTTT CASSSWDYTGELFF
TRBD1 TRBJ1-2 TRBV27 TGTGCCAGCAACACAGGGGGGGCTAACTATGGCTACACCTTC CASNTGGANYGYTF
TRBD1 TRBJ2-3 TRBV12-5 TGTGCTAGTGGTTTGGGATTGACAGGGGGCGATACGCAGTATTTT CASGLGLTGGDTQYF
- TRBJ1-1 TRBV6-5 TGTGCCAGCAGGACCGGACTTTTCGAAGCTTTCTTT CASRTGLFEAFF
- TRBJ2-6 TRBV28 TGTGCCAGCAGTCCTATACTAGGCAGCGGGGCCAACGTCCTGACTTTC CASSPILGSGANVLTF
- TRBJ2-5 TRBV5-1 TGCGCCAGCGGCAACCTTCCCACCCGGGAGGAGACCCAGTACTTC CASGNLPTREETQYF
- TRBJ1-4 TRBV5-4 TGTGCCAGCAGCTTGCGAGGTGAAAAACTGTTTTTT CASSLRGEKLFF
- TRBJ1-1 TRBV5-1 TGCGCCAGCAGCTTGGGGGACTCTGGGCAGTTGGCTTTCTTT CASSLGDSGQLAFF
- TRBJ2-2 TRBV7-2 TGTGCCAGCAGCAAGCAGGGAACCGCGAACACCGGGGAGCTGTTTTTT CASSKQGTANTGELFF
TRBD2 TRBJ2-3 TRBV27 TGTGCCAGCAGTTTAAGGCGGGGGGGCACAGATACGCAGTATTTT CASSLRRGGTDTQYF
TRBD2 TRBJ2-5 TRBV9 TGTGCCAGCAGCGTCGGGACTAGCGGGGGGGAAGAGACCCAGTACTTC CASSVGTSGGEETQYF
TRBD1 TRBJ1-2 TRBV9 TGTGCCAGCAGCACCCGACCAATGACAGGGGAAGGCTATGGCTACACCTTC CASSTRPMTGEGYGYTF
- TRBJ2-3 TRBV5-8 TGTGCCAGCAGCTTTGGTACAGGGCGCACAGATACGCAGTATTTT CASSFGTGRTDTQYF
TRBD1 TRBJ1-6 TRBV30 TGTGCCTGGGGGACAGGGGAACCCCTCCACTTT CAWGTGEPLHF
- TRBJ2-1 TRBV4-2 TGTGCCAGCAGCCAAGTGCCAGGTAGGCGTAATGAGCAGTTCTTC CASSQVPGRRNEQFF
- TRBJ2-5 TRBV6-4 TGTGCCAGACTGGAGGCTGGCGGGGGCAAAGAGACCCAGTACTTC CARLEAGGGKETQYF
- TRBJ2-5 TRBV18 TGTGCCAGCTCAGCGAATTTTGGTGGGACCCAGTACTTC CASSANFGGTQYF
- TRBJ1-1 TRBV30 TGTGCCTGGAATTCGGGAGACTCAAGCACCCGGACTGAAGCTTTCTTT CAWNSGDSSTRTEAFF
- TRBJ2-3 TRBV7-3 TGTGCCAGCAGCTCCGACATAGCAGATACGCAGTATTTT CASSSDIADTQYF
- TRBJ1-2 TRBV4-1 TGCGCCAGCAGCCAAGACCCACGGGGGGCCGATTTCTATGGCTACACCTTC CASSQDPRGADFYGYTF
- TRBJ2-3 TRBV4-1 TGCGCCAGCAGCCAAGGTACTCCCCCTAGCACAGATACGCAGTATTTT CASSQGTPPSTDTQYF